The TCR beta chain under discussion was sequenced for a study of blood T cells in healthy people across ages. The second PCR ran roughly 7 to 12 cycles with a sample-barcoded 5' primer and J-beta primers. TCRdb itself ran the 5' RACE reads through MiXCR, one entry per CDR3 protein. This sample has around 790,000 distinct CDR3 sequences, with roughly 44% found just once. From germline, CDR1 is SEHNR and CDR2 FQNEAQ (reference sequence). Trimming removed 8 bases at V and 9 bases at J, with 12 bases between. The CDR3 has 11 residues. This chain connects TRBV7-9 to TRBJ2-3; D possibly corresponds to TRBD1 (5 bases). The receptor comes from a man aged 55 to 70 in good health. Sequenced: blood. The CDR3 DNA reads as TGTGCCAGCGCAGGGTCCGGCACGCAGTATTTT. Protein sequence: CASAGSGTQYF.